This TCR beta chain was identified in a study of vaccination and CD4 T cells after COVID-19. As regards this clonotype: Its target is not known.

Cultured CD4+ T cell DNA underwent sequencing with the Oncomine TCR Beta short-read assay. TCRdb reprocessed the PCR reads with MiXCR, giving one entry per CDR3 protein. The sample has 13,000 or so distinct CDR3 sequences, roughly 30% seen once. The germline V gene has CDR1 MNHEY and CDR2 SVGEGT. V was clipped by 4 bases and J by 4 bases, with 8 bases between them. This CDR3 region has 13 residues. Treatment given: roughly ten-day PBMC culture with coronavirus spike peptide pools or control peptides (ViraFEST assay). The origin of this receptor is a human donor who had recovered from COVID-19. The sample taken for sequencing was CD4+ T cells from blood, cultured in vitro. The chain carries TRBV6-2 or TRBV6-3 and TRBJ1-5; D not resolved. The CDR3 loop is CASSSDGNQPQHF. CDR3 nucleotide sequence: TGTGCCAGCAGTTCGGACGGTAATCAGCCCCAGCATTTT.